This T cell receptor (beta chain) derives from a study of blood T cell repertoires in COVID-19. Study summary: Specimens from acute and convalescent COVID-19 originated in the United States, Italy and Spain. Sample material is recorded as cDNA or gDNA derived from T cells, B-cell-depleted T cells, or PBMCs.

Deletions cut 2 bases from V and 7 bases from J, with 15 bases between. The germline CDR1 and CDR2 sequences are SGHDN and FVKESK. The CDR3 spans 14 residues. How the authors handled the data: The authors estimated nucleated cell counts from reference gene primer amplification. Sequenced by immunoSEQ multiplex PCR; TCRdb stores in-frame clones only, minus some. The V and J calls and the clone size are those of that table, but D and trimming were determined from the DNA. This table has roughly 270,000 clones, around 90% appearing once. The gene calls are TRBV14 and TRBJ2-7; D is unresolved. What was sequenced was peripheral blood. This TCR came from a man younger than 30 with active or convalescent COVID-19. CDR3 DNA sequence: TGTGCCAGCAGCCAATTTGGTGATTTCGGGGAGCAGTACTTC. It codes for CASSQFGDFGEQYF. Complete variable domain (other parts from reference TRBV14 and TRBJ2-7): EAGVTQFPSHSVIEKGQTVTLRCDPISGHDNLYWYRRVMGKEIKFLLHFVKESKQDESGMPNNRFLAERTGGTYSTLKVQPAELEDSGVYFCASSQFGDFGEQYFGPGTRLTVT.